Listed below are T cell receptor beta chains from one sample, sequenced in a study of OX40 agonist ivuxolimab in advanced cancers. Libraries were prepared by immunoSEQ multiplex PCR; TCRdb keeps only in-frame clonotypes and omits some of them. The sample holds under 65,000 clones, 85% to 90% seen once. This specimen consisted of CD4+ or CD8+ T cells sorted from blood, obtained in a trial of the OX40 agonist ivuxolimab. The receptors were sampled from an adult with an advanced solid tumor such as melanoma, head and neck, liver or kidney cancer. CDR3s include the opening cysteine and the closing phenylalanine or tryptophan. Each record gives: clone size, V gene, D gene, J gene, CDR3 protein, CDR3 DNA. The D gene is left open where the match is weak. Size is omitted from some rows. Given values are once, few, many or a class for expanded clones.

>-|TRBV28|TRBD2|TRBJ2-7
CAITSGGAYEQYF
TGTGCCATCACTAGCGGGGGGGCCTACGAGCAGTACTTC
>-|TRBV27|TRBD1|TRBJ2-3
CASSFGTGADTQYF
TGTGCCAGCAGTTTCGGGACAGGGGCAGATACGCAGTATTTT
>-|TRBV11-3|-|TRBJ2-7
CASSSWTVLEYTYEQYF
TGTGCCAGCAGCTCGTGGACAGTTCTTGAGTACACCTACGAGCAGTACTTC
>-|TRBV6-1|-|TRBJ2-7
CASSRDGTYEQYF
TGTGCCAGCAGCAGGGACGGGACCTACGAGCAGTACTTC
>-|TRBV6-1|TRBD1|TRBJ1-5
CASIPTGAGQPQHF
TGTGCCAGCATTCCCACAGGGGCTGGTCAGCCCCAGCATTTT
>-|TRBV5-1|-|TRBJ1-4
CASSVGTGPEKLFF
TGCGCCAGCAGCGTCGGGACTGGGCCCGAAAAACTGTTTTTT
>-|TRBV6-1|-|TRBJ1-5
CASSVSNQPQHF
TGTGCCAGCAGTGTGAGCAATCAGCCCCAGCATTTT
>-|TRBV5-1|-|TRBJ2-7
CASSFLVGKEQYF
TGCGCCAGCAGCTTCCTTGTGGGAAAGGAGCAGTACTTC
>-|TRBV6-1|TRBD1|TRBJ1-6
CASSSPGQYSPLHF
TGTGCCAGCAGTTCACCGGGACAGTATTCACCCCTCCACTTT
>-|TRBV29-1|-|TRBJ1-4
CSVAAGSNEKLFF
TGCAGCGTTGCCGCAGGGAGTAATGAAAAACTGTTTTTT
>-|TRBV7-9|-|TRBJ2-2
CASSSQGGPITGELFF
TGTGCCAGCAGCTCCCAGGGGGGACCGATCACCGGGGAGCTGTTTTTT
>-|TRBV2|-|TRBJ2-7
CASSPSLQQYF
TGTGCCAGCAGCCCTAGCCTGCAGCAGTACTTC
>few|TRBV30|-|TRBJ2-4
CAWATAKNIQYF
TGTGCCTGGGCCACTGCCAAAAACATTCAGTACTTC
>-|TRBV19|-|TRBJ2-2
CASASAGGGTGELFF
TGTGCCAGTGCATCGGCAGGGGGAGGCACCGGGGAGCTGTTTTTT
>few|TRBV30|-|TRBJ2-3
CAWGTQGTDTQYF
TGTGCCTGGGGAACGCAAGGCACAGATACGCAGTATTTT
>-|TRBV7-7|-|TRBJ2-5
CASSRNYQETQYF
TGTGCTAGCAGCCGGAACTACCAAGAGACCCAGTACTTC
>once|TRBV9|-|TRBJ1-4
CASSASYGLAEKLFF
TGTGCCAGCAGCGCATCCTACGGGCTAGCTGAAAAACTGTTTTTT
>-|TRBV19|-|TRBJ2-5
CASSIQGRGRETQYF
TGTGCCAGTAGTATTCAGGGCAGGGGTAGAGAGACCCAGTACTTC
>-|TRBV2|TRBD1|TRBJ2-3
CASGSGGSGTDTQYF
TGTGCCAGCGGTTCAGGGGGTTCGGGCACAGATACGCAGTATTTT
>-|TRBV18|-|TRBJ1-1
CASSPLIGGGNTEAFF
TGTGCCAGCTCACCACTTATAGGGGGAGGGAACACTGAAGCTTTCTTT
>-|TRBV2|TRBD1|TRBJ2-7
CASRYDRVDEQYF
TGTGCCAGCAGGTACGACAGGGTGGACGAGCAGTACTTC
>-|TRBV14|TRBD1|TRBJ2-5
CASSPDRAYQETQYF
TGTGCCAGCAGCCCGGACAGGGCGTACCAAGAGACCCAGTACTTC
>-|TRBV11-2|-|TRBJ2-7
CASSQGLRSHEQYF
TGTGCCAGCAGTCAAGGACTCCGATCCCACGAGCAGTACTTC
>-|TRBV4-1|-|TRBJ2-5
CASSHPGLYQETQYF
TGCGCCAGCAGCCATCCCGGACTATACCAAGAGACCCAGTACTTC
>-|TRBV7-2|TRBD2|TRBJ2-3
CASSFGTSGNTQYF
TGTGCCAGCAGCTTCGGGACTAGCGGGAACACGCAGTATTTT
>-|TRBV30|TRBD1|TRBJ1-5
CAWAGGSNQPQHF
TGTGCCTGGGCAGGGGGTAGCAATCAGCCCCAGCATTTT
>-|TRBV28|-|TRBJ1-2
CASSLGGNYGYTF
TGTGCCAGCAGTTTAGGGGGGAACTATGGCTACACCTTC
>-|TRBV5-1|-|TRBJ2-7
CASSLDGATHYEQYF
TGCGCCAGCAGCTTAGATGGCGCCACGCACTACGAGCAGTACTTC
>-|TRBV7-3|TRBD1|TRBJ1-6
CASSLNGQGLSPLHF
TGTGCCAGCAGCTTAAACGGACAGGGGTTATCACCCCTCCACTTT
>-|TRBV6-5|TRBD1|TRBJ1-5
CASTIRTGEQPQHF
TGTGCCAGCACTATAAGGACAGGGGAACAGCCCCAGCATTTT
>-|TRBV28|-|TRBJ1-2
CASSFYDWGGRERYGYTF
TGTGCCAGCAGTTTTTATGACTGGGGTGGCCGGGAGCGCTATGGCTACACCTTC
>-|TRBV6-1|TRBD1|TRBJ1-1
CAGGDRGLTEAFF
TGTGCCGGGGGGGACAGGGGACTCACTGAAGCTTTCTTT
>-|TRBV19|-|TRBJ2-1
CASSIQGSSYNEQFF
TGTGCCAGTAGTATACAGGGAAGCTCCTACAATGAGCAGTTCTTC
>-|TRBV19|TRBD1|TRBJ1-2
CASRGATGSERSYGYTF
TGTGCCAGTAGAGGGGCGACAGGGAGCGAGAGAAGCTATGGCTACACCTTC
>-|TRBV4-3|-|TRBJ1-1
CASSQDLGNTEAFF
TGCGCCAGCAGCCAAGACTTGGGGAACACTGAAGCTTTCTTT
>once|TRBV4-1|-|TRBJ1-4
CASSQVRRENEKLFF
TGCGCCAGCAGCCAAGTACGCAGGGAAAATGAAAAACTGTTTTTT